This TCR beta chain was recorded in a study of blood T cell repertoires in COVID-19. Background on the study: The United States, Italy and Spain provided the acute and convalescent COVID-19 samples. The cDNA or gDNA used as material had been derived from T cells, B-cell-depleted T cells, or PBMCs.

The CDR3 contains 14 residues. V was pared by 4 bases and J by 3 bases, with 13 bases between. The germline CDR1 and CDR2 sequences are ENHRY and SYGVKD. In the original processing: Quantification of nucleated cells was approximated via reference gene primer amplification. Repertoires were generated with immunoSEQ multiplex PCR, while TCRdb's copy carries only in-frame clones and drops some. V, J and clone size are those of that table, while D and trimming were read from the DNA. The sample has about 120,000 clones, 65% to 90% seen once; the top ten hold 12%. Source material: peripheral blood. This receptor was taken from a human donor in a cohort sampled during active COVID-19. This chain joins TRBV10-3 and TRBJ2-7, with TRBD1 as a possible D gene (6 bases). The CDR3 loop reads CAISGSGALYEQYF. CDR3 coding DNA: TGTGCCATCAGTGGGTCAGGGGCCCTCTACGAGCAGTACTTC.